The 9 T cell receptor beta chains listed next were all sequenced from one sample in a study of blood T cell repertoires in COVID-19. Libraries were prepared by immunoSEQ multiplex PCR; TCRdb keeps only in-frame clonotypes and omits some of them. The sample has about 260,000 clones, about nine tenths seen once. Sequences were obtained from peripheral blood. These receptors came from a woman in her forties or fifties who had recovered from COVID-19.

This chain connects TRBV30 to TRBJ2-5, with 7 bases that match TRBD1. The CDR3 contains 16 residues. V trimming: 0 bases; J trimming: 4 bases; junction bases outside the gene matches: 11. CDR1 is GTSNPN and CDR2 is SVGIG in the germline V gene (reference sequence). CDR3 sequence reads: CAWSVNSAGGRETQYF. As DNA, the CDR3 is TGTGCCTGGAGTGTAAACTCGGCAGGGGGTCGAGAGACCCAGTACTTC.

This rearrangement joins TRBV7-2 to TRBJ1-6; TRBD1 matches at 11 bases. CDR3 length: 17 residues. The germline V gene has CDR1 SGHTA and CDR2 FQGNSA. The J segment lost 8 bases and the V segment lost 4 bases, leaving 10 bases of the junction unmatched. The CDR3 sequence is CASSSNVWTGGYSPLHF. The CDR3 DNA reads as TGTGCCAGCAGCTCGAACGTTTGGACAGGGGGCTATTCACCCCTCCACTTT.

This clone was observed a handful of times. The chain links TRBV4-1 to TRBJ2-7, with D maybe TRBD2 (6 bases). The germline V and J ends were trimmed by 0 bases and 2 bases, with 11 bases remaining between them. Germline CDR1 reads MGHRA; CDR2 reads YSYEKL. The CDR3 consists of 15 residues. The CDR3 loop is CASSQDAAGAYEQYF. CDR3 sequence (DNA): TGCGCCAGCAGCCAAGATGCAGCGGGCGCCTACGAGCAGTACTTC.

This CDR3 reads CASSSWGLEKARGARSDQGNEQFF. Here the CDR3 DNA reads TGTGCCAGCAGTTCCTGGGGACTAGAAAAGGCCCGAGGGGCAAGGTCCGACCAGGGGAATGAGCAGTTCTTC. The chain is built from TRBV27 and TRBJ2-1; 8 bases agree with TRBD2. With V trimmed by 4 bases and J by 7 bases, 36 bases remained unmatched. This CDR3 comprises 24 residues. CDR1 is MNHEY, CDR2 SMNVEV, per germline (reference sequence).

The table lists this clone with many counts. This chain uses TRBV5-4 with TRBJ1-1; tentatively, D is TRBD1 (5 bases). Per the germline V gene, CDR1 is SGHNT and CDR2 is YYREEE (reference sequence). Trimming took off 3 bases at V and 1 base at J, with 10 bases between the two ends. The CDR3 has 14 residues. The DNA for the CDR3 is TGTGCCAGCAGCTCGGGACTGCCGAACACTGAAGCTTTCTTT. Translating it yields CASSSGLPNTEAFF.

This clone has more than one count but fewer than ten. The genes are TRBV3-1 (or the pseudogene TRBV3-2) and TRBJ1-5; 8 bases agree with TRBD1. Per the germline V gene, CDR1 is LGHDT and CDR2 is YNNKEL (reference sequence). The CDR3 is made up of 14 amino acids. V gave up 6 bases and J gave up 4 bases; unmatched junction bases: 5. This CDR3 reads CASSRTGSNQPQHF. CDR3 coding DNA: TGTGCCAGCAGTCGGACAGGGAGTAATCAGCCCCAGCATTTT.

The chain has TRBV30 and TRBJ2-7, with D perhaps matching TRBD2 (5 bases). V was shortened by 1 base and J by 3 bases, with 10 bases between the two germline ends. Germline CDR1 and CDR2: GTSNPN and SVGIG (reference sequence). The CDR3 consists of 13 residues. The CDR3 DNA reads as TGTGCCTGGAGTGAGGGAGCCATCTACGAGCAGTACTTC. It translates to CAWSEGAIYEQYF.

Comment on this clone: The identical CDR3 is also encoded by other nucleotide sequences in the sample. This sequence joins TRBV27 and TRBJ2-7; D is perhaps TRBD1 (5 bases). The germline gives CDR1 MNHEY, CDR2 SMNVEV (reference sequence). Trimming took 5 bases from V and 3 from J, leaving 8 bases between them. This CDR3 region has 12 residues. The DNA of the CDR3 is TGTGCCAGCAGTCCCACAGGCTACGAGCAGTACTTC. Its translation: CASSPTGYEQYF.

The chain couples TRBV6-1 to TRBJ2-5; D not resolved. The CDR3 consists of 11 residues. V lost 7 bases to trimming and J lost 2 bases, with 5 bases between them. Germline CDR1 is MNHNS and CDR2 is SASEGT. CDR3 DNA sequence: TGTGCCAGCACCGGGCAAGAGACCCAGTACTTC. This sequence encodes CASTGQETQYF.